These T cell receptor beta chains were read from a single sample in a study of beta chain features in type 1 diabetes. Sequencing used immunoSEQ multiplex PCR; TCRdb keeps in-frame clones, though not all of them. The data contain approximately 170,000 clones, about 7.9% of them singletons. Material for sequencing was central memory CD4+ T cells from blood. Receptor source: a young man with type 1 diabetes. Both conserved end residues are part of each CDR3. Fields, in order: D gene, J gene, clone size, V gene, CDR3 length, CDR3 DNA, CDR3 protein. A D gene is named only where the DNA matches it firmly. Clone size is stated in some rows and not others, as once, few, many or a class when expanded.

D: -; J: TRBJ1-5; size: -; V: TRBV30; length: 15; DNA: TGTGCCTGGAGTCTAGGGGTAAATAGCAATCAGCCCCAGCATTTT; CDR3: CAWSLGVNSNQPQHF
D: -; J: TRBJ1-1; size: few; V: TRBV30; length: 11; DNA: TGTGCCTGGTACAGGAACACTGAAGCTTTCTTT; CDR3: CAWYRNTEAFF
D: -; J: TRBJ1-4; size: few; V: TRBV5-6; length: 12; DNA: TGTGCCAGCAGCTATTACAGCGAAAAACTGTTTTTT; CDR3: CASSYYSEKLFF
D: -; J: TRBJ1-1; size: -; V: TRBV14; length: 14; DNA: TGTGCCAGCAGCCAACTGGGGCTGAACACTGAAGCTTTCTTT; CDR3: CASSQLGLNTEAFF
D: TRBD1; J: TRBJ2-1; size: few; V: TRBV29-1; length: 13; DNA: TGCAGCGTGCCCGACAGGGTTAGCAATGAGCAGTTCTTC; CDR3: CSVPDRVSNEQFF
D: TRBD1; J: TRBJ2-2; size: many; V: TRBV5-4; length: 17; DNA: TGTGCCAGCAGTAAACCAACAGGGGGCGCGGGGACCGGGGAGCTGTTTTTT; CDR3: CASSKPTGGAGTGELFF
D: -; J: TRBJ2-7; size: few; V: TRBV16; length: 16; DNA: TGTGCCAGCAGCCAATTTCGCGGAACTAGTAGGCGCGAGCAGTACTTC; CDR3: CASSQFRGTSRREQYF
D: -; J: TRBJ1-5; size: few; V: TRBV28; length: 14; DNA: TGTGCCAGCAGCCAGGGGTTGGGCAATCAGCCCCAGCATTTT; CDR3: CASSQGLGNQPQHF
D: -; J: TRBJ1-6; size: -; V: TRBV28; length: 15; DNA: TGTGCCAGCAGTCGCCTCGACAGGCCCAATTCACCCCTCCACTTT; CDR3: CASSRLDRPNSPLHF
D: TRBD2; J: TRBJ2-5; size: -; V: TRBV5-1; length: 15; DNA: TGCGCCAGCAGCTTAGGACTAGCGGGACAAGAGACCCAGTACTTC; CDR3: CASSLGLAGQETQYF
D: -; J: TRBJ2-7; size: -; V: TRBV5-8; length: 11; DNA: TGTGCCAGCAGATCACACTACGAGCAGTACTTC; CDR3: CASRSHYEQYF
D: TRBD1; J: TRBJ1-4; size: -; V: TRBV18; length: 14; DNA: TGTGCCAGCTCACGGCAGGGGGCGCATGAAAAACTGTTTTTT; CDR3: CASSRQGAHEKLFF
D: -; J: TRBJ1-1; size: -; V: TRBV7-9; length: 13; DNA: TGTGCCAGCAGCTTAGTTATGAACACTGAAGCTTTCTTT; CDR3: CASSLVMNTEAFF
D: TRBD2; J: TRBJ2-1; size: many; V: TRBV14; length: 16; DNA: TGTGCCAGCAGCCAAGGTCGACTAGCCATAGTCAATGAGCAGTTCTTC; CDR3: CASSQGRLAIVNEQFF
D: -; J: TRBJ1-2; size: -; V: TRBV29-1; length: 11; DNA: TGCAGCGTTGGGACTGAGTATGGCTACACCTTC; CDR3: CSVGTEYGYTF
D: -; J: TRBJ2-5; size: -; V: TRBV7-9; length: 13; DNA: TGTGCCAGCAGCCTACGACAACGAGAGACCCAGTACTTC; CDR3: CASSLRQRETQYF
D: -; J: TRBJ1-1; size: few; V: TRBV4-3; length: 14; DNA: TGCGCCAGCAGCCAAGATGCCGAAAGAGCTGAAGCTTTCTTT; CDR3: CASSQDAERAEAFF
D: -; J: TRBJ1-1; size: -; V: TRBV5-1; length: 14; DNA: TGCGCCAGCAGCAGAGGACAACCTAACACTGAAGCTTTCTTT; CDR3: CASSRGQPNTEAFF
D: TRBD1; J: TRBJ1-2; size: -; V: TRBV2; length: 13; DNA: TGTGCCAGCAGAGCGGACAGGCACTATGGCTACACCTTC; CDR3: CASRADRHYGYTF
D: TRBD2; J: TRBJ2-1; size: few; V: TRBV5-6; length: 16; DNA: TGTGCCAGCAGCCTGCTAGCGGCTAGCTCCTACAATGAGCAGTTCTTC; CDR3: CASSLLAASSYNEQFF
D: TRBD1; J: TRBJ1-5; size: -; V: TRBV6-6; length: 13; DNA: TGTGCCAGCGCGGACAGGGTCGGTCAGCCCCAGCATTTT; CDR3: CASADRVGQPQHF
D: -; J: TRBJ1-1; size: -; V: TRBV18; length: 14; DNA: TGTGCCAGCTCACCGTGGGGACAGAACACTGAAGCTTTCTTT; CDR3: CASSPWGQNTEAFF
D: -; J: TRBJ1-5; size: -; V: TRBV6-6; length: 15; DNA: TGTGCCAGCAGCCTCTGGCAGGGGCCGAATCAGCCCCAGCATTTT; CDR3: CASSLWQGPNQPQHF
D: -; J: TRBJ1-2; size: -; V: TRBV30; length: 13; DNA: TGTGCCTGGAGTGTAAAGGGGCGGTATGGCTACACCTTC; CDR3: CAWSVKGRYGYTF
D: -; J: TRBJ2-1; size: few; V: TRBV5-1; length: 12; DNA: TGCGCCAGCAGCCTAGGATGGGATGAGCAGTTCTTC; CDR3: CASSLGWDEQFF
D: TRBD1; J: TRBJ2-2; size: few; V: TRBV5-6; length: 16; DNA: TGTGCCAGCAGCCCCGCCCGGGACAGGGTCACCGGGGAGCTGTTTTTT; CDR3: CASSPARDRVTGELFF
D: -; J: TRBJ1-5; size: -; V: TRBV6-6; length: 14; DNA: TGTGCCAGCAGTTTAGGACAGACACGTCAGCCCCAGCATTTT; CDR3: CASSLGQTRQPQHF
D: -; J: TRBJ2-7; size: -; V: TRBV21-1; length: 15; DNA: TGTGCCAGCAGCAGTGGGTCGGTAACTACTCACGAGCAGTACTTC; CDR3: CASSSGSVTTHEQYF
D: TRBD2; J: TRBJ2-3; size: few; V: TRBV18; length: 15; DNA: TGTGCCAGCTCACCGACTAGCGGGAGCACAGATACGCAGTATTTT; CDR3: CASSPTSGSTDTQYF
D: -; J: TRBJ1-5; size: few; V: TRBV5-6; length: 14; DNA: TGTGCCAGCAGCTATGGACAGACCAATCAGCCCCAGCATTTT; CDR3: CASSYGQTNQPQHF
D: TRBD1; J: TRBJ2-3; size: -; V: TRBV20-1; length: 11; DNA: TGCAGTGAACAGAACAGGGGAACGCAGTATTTT; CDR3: CSEQNRGTQYF